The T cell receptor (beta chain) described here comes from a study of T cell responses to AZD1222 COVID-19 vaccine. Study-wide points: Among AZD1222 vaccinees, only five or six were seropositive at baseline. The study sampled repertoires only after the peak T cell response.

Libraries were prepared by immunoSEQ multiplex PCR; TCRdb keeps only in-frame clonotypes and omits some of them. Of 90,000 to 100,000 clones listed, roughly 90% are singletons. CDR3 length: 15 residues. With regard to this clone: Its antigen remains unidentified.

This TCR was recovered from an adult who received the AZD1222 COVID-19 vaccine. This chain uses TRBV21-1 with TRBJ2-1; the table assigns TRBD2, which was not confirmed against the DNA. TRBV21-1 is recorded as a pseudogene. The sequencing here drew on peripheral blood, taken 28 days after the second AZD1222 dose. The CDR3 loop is CASSTPGTSDNEQFF. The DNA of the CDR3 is TGTGCCAGCAGTACCCCCGGGACTAGTGACAATGAGCAGTTCTTC.